This TCR beta chain comes out of a study of T cells after posttransplantation cyclophosphamide. General study points: TRB overlap between skin or GI tissue T cells and blood was limited. Donor CD8+ memory clones often dominated recipient blood repertoires at later times. TRB clonality was highly associated with recipient CMV seropositivity and reactivation.

The related graft donor's blood sample was taken on the day of bone marrow donation. Germline-derived CDR1 and CDR2 are LNHNV and YYDKDF (reference sequence). This CDR3 contains 15 residues. V was clipped by 1 base and J by 3 bases, with 12 bases between them. This clone was seen repeatedly, ten times or more. The target antigen is unknown. The protocol was immunoSEQ multiplex PCR, while the TCRdb copy is restricted to in-frame clones and leaves out a portion. Found here are about 24,000 clones, no singletons; the ten largest cover approximately 6.3%. This receptor was identified in a woman aged 55-70 years in good health, CMV-negative, and a related stem cell transplant donor. The chain has TRBV15 and TRBJ2-5; TRBD1 is a possible D gene (6 bases). The specimen was PBMCs. This CDR3 reads CATSRAPDRKETQYF. The CDR3 region has the DNA TGTGCCACCAGCAGAGCGCCCGACAGGAAAGAGACCCAGTACTTC.